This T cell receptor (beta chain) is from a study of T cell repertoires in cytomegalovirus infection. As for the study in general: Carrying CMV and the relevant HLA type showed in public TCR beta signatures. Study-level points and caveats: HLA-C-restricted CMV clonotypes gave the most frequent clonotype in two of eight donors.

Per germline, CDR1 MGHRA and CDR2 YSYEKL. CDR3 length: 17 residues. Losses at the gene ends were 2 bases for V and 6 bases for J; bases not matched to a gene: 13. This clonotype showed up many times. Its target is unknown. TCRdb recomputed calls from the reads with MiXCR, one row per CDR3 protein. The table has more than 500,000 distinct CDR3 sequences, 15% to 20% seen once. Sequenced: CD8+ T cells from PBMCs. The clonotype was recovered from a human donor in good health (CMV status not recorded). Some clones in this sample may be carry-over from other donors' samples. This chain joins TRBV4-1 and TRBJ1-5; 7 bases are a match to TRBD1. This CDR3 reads CASSQTTTGRMVQPQHF. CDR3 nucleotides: TGCGCCAGCAGCCAAACTACGACAGGGAGGATGGTTCAGCCCCAGCATTTT.